These 17 T cell receptor beta chains came from one sample sequenced in a study of naive and memory T cell subsets. For these TCRs, the target antigens are not known. Both TRBC1 and TRBC2 were covered by a beta constant-region primer of two equimolar oligonucleotides. Nested alpha and beta constant-region primers with the SP2 primer drove four PCR rounds on ligated cDNA. MiXCR, run by TCRdb on the UMI-ligation and nested PCR reads, gives a single entry per CDR3 protein. The table shows about 150,000 distinct CDR3 sequences, with about 23% occurring only once. The study, taken as a whole, reports: Naive repertoires, especially CD8, held a few larger clonotypes, possibly memory cells re-expressing CD45RA.

The sequenced material came from naive CD4+ T cells from blood. The source is a human donor in good health.

This clonotype has at least ten counts. The chain recombines TRBV5-1 with TRBJ2-5; 10 bases match TRBD2. The length of the CDR3 is 16 residues. Germline assignment: CDR1 SGHRS and CDR2 YFSETQ. J was trimmed by 1 base and V by 0 bases; bases with no gene match: 3. DNA for the CDR3: TGCGCCAGCAGCTTGGCGAGACTAGCGGGCCAAGAGACCCAGTACTTC. The encoded protein is CASSLARLAGQETQYF.

In its sample, this clonotype was seen a few times. The V call is TRBV11-1, the J call TRBJ2-1, with a possible D match to TRBD1 (5 bases). Trimming shortened V by 5 bases and J by 5 bases, and 13 bases separated the two germline ends. This CDR3 is 14 amino acids long. Germline-derived CDR1 and CDR2 are SGHAT and FQDESV (reference sequence). CDR3 DNA sequence: TGTGCCAGCAGCCTTCGACTGGGGCACAATGAGCAGTTCTTC. It encodes CASSLRLGHNEQFF.

The chain couples TRBV12-3 or TRBV12-4 to TRBJ2-7, with TRBD1 matching over 11 bases. The CDR3 covers 17 residues. V dropped 5 bases and J dropped 4; count of bases not matched to a gene: 13. Written as DNA, the CDR3 is TGTGCCAGCAGTCCTAAGGGACAGGGGGGGTTTCCTTACGAGCAGTACTTC. Translated, it gives CASSPKGQGGFPYEQYF.

This chain uses TRBV6-6 with TRBJ1-5, with 7 positions matching TRBD1. This CDR3 is 15 amino acids long. The trim removed 6 bases at V and 3 bases at J, leaving 8 bases unmatched. From germline, CDR1 is MNHNY and CDR2 SVGAGI (reference sequence). The CDR3 here is CASSDRGQSNQPQHF. The CDR3 bases are TGTGCCAGCAGCGATCGGGGACAGTCCAATCAGCCCCAGCATTTT.

This clonotype was counted a few times. This chain links TRBV28 with TRBJ2-3, with D hard to call. Deletions cut 5 bases from V and 6 bases from J, with 12 bases between. The CDR3 runs to 13 residues. Germline V gives CDR1 MDHEN, CDR2 SYDVKM. DNA for the CDR3: TGTGCCAGCAGTGCCCCCCCCGGGGATACGCAGTATTTT. It is translated as CASSAPPGDTQYF.

This clonotype was picked up a small number of times. The rearrangement uses TRBV5-3 and TRBJ1-5; TRBD1 matches 8 bases. TRBV5-3 is flagged as an ORF with uncertain function. V gave up 4 bases and J gave up 6 bases; unmatched junction bases: 9. The CDR3 totals 15 residues. The DNA of the CDR3 is TGTGCCAGAAGCCCCCGGACAGGGTGGATTCAGCCCCAGCATTTT. Its translation is CARSPRTGWIQPQHF.

This clonotype was counted only a few times. This chain joins TRBV5-1 and TRBJ2-7; no reliable D call. The CDR3 contains 13 residues. The germline gives CDR1 SGHRS, CDR2 YFSETQ. V was clipped by 0 bases and J by 3 bases, with 7 bases between them. The CDR3 loop reads CASSLDGNYEQYF. The DNA for the CDR3 is TGCGCCAGCAGCTTGGACGGAAACTACGAGCAGTACTTC. Combining the CDR3 with reference TRBV5-1 and TRBJ2-7 gives the whole variable domain KAGVTQTPRYLIKTRGQQVTLSCSPISGHRSVSWYQQTPGQGLQFLFEYFSETQRNKGNFPGRFSGRQFSNSRSEMNVSTLELGDSALYLCASSLDGNYEQYFGPGTRLTVT.

This clonotype was recorded many times. The CDR3 DNA reads as TGTGCCAGCAGCCAAGGTCTGCATGGGAACGAGCAGTACTTC. It translates to CASSQGLHGNEQYF. The rearrangement links TRBV3-1 to TRBJ2-7; no clear D gene. This CDR3 contains 14 residues. V was clipped by 1 base and J by 5 bases, with 12 bases between them. Germline V gene lookup returns CDR1 LGHDT and CDR2 YNNKEL (reference sequence).

This clonotype was seen at least ten times. The chain joins TRBV7-2 to TRBJ2-1, with TRBD2 matching over 10 bases. Germline CDR1 SGHTA, CDR2 FQGNSA. The CDR3 consists of 16 residues. Trimming removed 5 bases from V and 3 bases from J; junction bases left unmatched: 7. The CDR3 sequence is CASSAELAGFYNEQFF. In DNA form, the CDR3 reads TGTGCCAGCAGCGCAGAACTAGCGGGATTCTACAATGAGCAGTTCTTC.

This chain connects TRBV30 to TRBJ2-5; perhaps D is TRBD1 or TRBD2 (6 bases each). From germline, CDR1 is GTSNPN and CDR2 SVGIG (reference sequence). The CDR3 runs 15 residues. V lost 6 bases, J lost 5 bases, and 22 bases lay in between. The CDR3 DNA follows: TGTGCCTGCTTGGCTAGGCCCGGGGGCCGGGAGACCCAGTACTTC. It translates to CACLARPGGRETQYF.

This clonotype was seen a handful of times. This sequence joins TRBV18 and TRBJ2-7; D possibly matches TRBD1 or TRBD2 (5 bases each). Deletions cut 0 bases from V and 3 bases from J, with 15 bases between. CDR1 is KGHSH, CDR2 LQKENI, per germline. The CDR3 is 16 amino acids. CDR3 in DNA: TGTGCCAGCTCACCACCGCCGGGACGAATCGACTACGAGCAGTACTTC. This codes for CASSPPPGRIDYEQYF.

In its sample, this clonotype was seen many times. The chain has TRBV29-1 and TRBJ2-6; D ambiguous. The CDR3 has 12 residues. Germline loops: CDR1 SQVTM, CDR2 ANQGSEA. V was clipped by 4 bases and J by 3 bases, with 4 bases between them. CDR3 residues: CSVVFGANVLTF. DNA of the CDR3: TGCAGCGTTGTTTTTGGGGCCAACGTCCTGACTTTC. Drawing the rest from reference TRBV29-1 and TRBJ2-6, the complete variable domain is SAVISQKPSRDICQRGTSLTIQCQVDSQVTMMFWYRQQPGQSLTLIATANQGSEATYESGFVIDKFPISRPNLTFSTLTVSNMSPEDSSIYLCSVVFGANVLTFGAGSRLTVL.

This clonotype was seen a few times. The CDR3 loop reads CASSLAGLLGYEQYF. The CDR3 DNA follows: TGTGCCAGCAGCTTAGCGGGGCTTCTAGGCTACGAGCAGTACTTC. The chain recombines TRBV7-8 with TRBJ2-7; D possibly corresponds to TRBD1 (5 bases). This CDR3 has 15 residues. Trimming took 0 bases from V and 3 from J, leaving 12 bases between them. Germline V gene lookup returns CDR1 SGHVS and CDR2 FQNEAQ.

The table lists this clonotype with a few counts. The genes are TRBV7-9 and TRBJ1-3; D is perhaps TRBD1 (5 bases). Trimming removed 2 bases from V and 2 bases from J, with 13 bases in between. Germline CDR1 and CDR2: SEHNR and FQNEAQ (reference sequence). CDR3 length: 16 amino acids. This chain's CDR3 is CASSLRTRPTGNTIYF. As DNA, the CDR3 is TGTGCCAGCAGCTTAAGGACACGGCCGACTGGAAACACCATATATTTT.

The CDR3 loop is CASSRTGTYTEAFF. DNA for the CDR3: TGTGCCAGCAGTAGAACAGGGACCTACACTGAAGCTTTCTTT. The rearrangement uses TRBV6-2 or TRBV6-3 and TRBJ1-1; D is perhaps TRBD1 (6 bases). Trimming left V 5 bases short and J 3 bases short, with 13 bases between. The CDR3 extends over 14 amino acids. Germline loops: CDR1 MNHEY, CDR2 SVGEGT.

This clonotype was observed at least ten times. The V and J genes are TRBV7-6 and TRBJ2-2; 7 bases are a match to TRBD2. The CDR3 spans 13 residues. Per the germline V gene, CDR1 is SGHVS and CDR2 is FNYEAQ. The ends lost 9 bases at V and 7 bases at J; junction bases unmatched: 8. The CDR3 protein is CASIGTTGGELFF. DNA of the CDR3: TGTGCCAGTATTGGGACTACCGGCGGGGAGCTGTTTTTT.

The CDR3 coding sequence is TGCAGCGTCCGTAACACTGAAGCTTTCTTT. Its protein product is CSVRNTEAFF. The V and J genes are TRBV29-1 and TRBJ1-1, with no clear D. CDR1 and CDR2 from the germline V gene are SQVTM and ANQGSEA. The CDR3 covers 10 residues. V lost 6 bases and J 2 bases, leaving 4 bases between the germline ends. Looking up the rest from reference TRBV29-1 and TRBJ1-1 gives the full variable domain: SAVISQKPSRDICQRGTSLTIQCQVDSQVTMMFWYRQQPGQSLTLIATANQGSEATYESGFVIDKFPISRPNLTFSTLTVSNMSPEDSSIYLCSVRNTEAFFGQGTRLTVV.